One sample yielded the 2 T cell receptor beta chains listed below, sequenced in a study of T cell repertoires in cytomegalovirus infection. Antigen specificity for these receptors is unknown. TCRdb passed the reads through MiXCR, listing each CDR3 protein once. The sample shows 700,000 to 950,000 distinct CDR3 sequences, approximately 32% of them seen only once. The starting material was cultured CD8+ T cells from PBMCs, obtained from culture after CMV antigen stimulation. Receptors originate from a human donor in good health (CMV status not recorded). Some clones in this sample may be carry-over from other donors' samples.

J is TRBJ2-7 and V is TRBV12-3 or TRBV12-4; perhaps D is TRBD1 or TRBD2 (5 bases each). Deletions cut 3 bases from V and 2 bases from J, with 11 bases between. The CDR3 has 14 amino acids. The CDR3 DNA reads TGTGCCAGCAGTTTCCGGGGCTCGACCTACGAGCAGTACTTC. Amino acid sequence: CASSFRGSTYEQYF.

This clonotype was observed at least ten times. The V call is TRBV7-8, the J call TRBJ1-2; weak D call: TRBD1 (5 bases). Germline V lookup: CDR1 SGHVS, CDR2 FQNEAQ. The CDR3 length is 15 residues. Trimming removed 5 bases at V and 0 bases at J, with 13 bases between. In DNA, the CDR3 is TGTGCCAGCAGCCCCGGGACGGCAACTAACTATGGCTACACCTTC. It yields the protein CASSPGTATNYGYTF.